This T cell receptor beta chain was obtained from a study of blood T cell repertoires in COVID-19. Study-wide context: Nucleic acid was either cDNA or gDNA, and it came from T cells, B-cell-depleted T cells, or PBMCs.

Repertoires were generated with immunoSEQ multiplex PCR, while TCRdb's copy carries only in-frame clones and drops some. The top ten clones hold 2.6% of a sample with about 230,000 clones, 70% to 90% of them seen once. Trimming left V 3 bases short and J 2 bases short, with 18 bases between. Germline V CDR1 and CDR2: KGHSH, LQKENI. This CDR3 region has 17 residues. The V call is TRBV18, the J call TRBJ2-3; TRBD1 might be the D (5 bases). Sample: peripheral blood. The sequence was collected from a woman aged 65 to 85 with active or convalescent COVID-19. CDR3 region: CASSPLRGGQITDTQYF. The CDR3 nucleotides read TGTGCCAGCTCACCCCTGAGAGGTGGACAAATCACAGATACGCAGTATTTT. The whole variable domain, remainder taken from reference TRBV18 and TRBJ2-3, is NAGVMQNPRHLVRRRGQEARLRCSPMKGHSHVYWYRQLPEEGLKFMVYLQKENIIDESGMPKERFSAEFPKEGPSILRIQQVVRGDSAAYFCASSPLRGGQITDTQYFGPGTRLTVL.